This TCR beta chain emerged from a study of blood T cells in healthy people across ages. About the research overall: About one barcoded beta molecule per two T cells came from capture by template switching. Broader study findings: Since the PBMCs were unsorted, naive and antigen-experienced cells could not be conclusively compared. More naive CD4+ cells and higher diversity were found in long-lived than in aged donors.

Comment on this clonotype: What it binds is unknown.

The use of a sample-barcoded 5' primer and a J-beta primer mix characterized a second PCR of about 7 to 12 cycles. TCRdb itself ran the 5' RACE reads through MiXCR, one entry per CDR3 protein. Of about 780,000 distinct CDR3 sequences in the sample, roughly 26% are singletons; the top ten hold roughly 3.1%. The study isolated at least 6 million PBMCs from each sample. The CDR3 runs to 11 residues. The V and J ends lost 8 bases and 8 bases respectively, with 10 bases between them. Per germline, CDR1 SEHNR and CDR2 FQNEAQ (reference sequence). Separately, the same data were catalogued under a study of T cells of mothers and their children.

Sequencing was done on a sample of blood. The clonotype originates from a boy under 18 in good health. The genes are TRBV7-9 and TRBJ2-1, with D uncertain. The CDR3 DNA sequence: TGTGCCAGCCTGCCTTTTGATGAGCAGTTCTTC. This sequence encodes CASLPFDEQFF.